Below, 14 T cell receptor beta chains from the same sample are listed, as sequenced in a study of blood T cell repertoires in COVID-19. The assay was immunoSEQ multiplex PCR, and TCRdb's table has in-frame clones only and misses some. This table holds nearly 300,000 clones, approximately 89% found once. The sequencing sample was made of PBMCs or T cells enriched from blood (not recorded which). These receptors were taken from a woman between 45 and 60 years old who had been exposed to COVID-19.

The chain carries TRBV6-4 and TRBJ1-1, with D tentatively TRBD1 (6 bases). V lost 6 bases, J lost 6 bases, and 17 bases lay in between. This CDR3 has 14 residues. The germline V gene encodes CDR1 MRHNA and CDR2 SNTAGT. In nucleotides, the CDR3 is TGTGCCAGCAGAAACAGGGAGTTGGACTCTGAAGCTTTCTTT. Amino acid sequence: CASRNRELDSEAFF.

The count of this clone is one. V usage is TRBV6-5 and J usage is TRBJ1-2, with D possibly TRBD1 on 5 matching bases. V shed 7 bases and J shed 0 bases, with 15 bases lying between them. CDR1 is MNHEY, CDR2 SVGAGI, per germline. This CDR3 comprises 15 residues. CDR3 nucleotide sequence: TGTGCCAGCACCCAAAGAGACAGTACTAACTATGGCTACACCTTC. Protein: CASTQRDSTNYGYTF.

The chain employs TRBV10-3 and TRBJ1-1; TRBD1 might be the D (6 bases). In germline, CDR1 is ENHRY, CDR2 SYGVKD. Deletions cut 3 bases from V and 10 bases from J, with 15 bases between. This CDR3 has 13 residues. Here the CDR3 reads CAISDATGWAAFF. The CDR3, as DNA: TGTGCCATCAGTGACGCAACAGGGTGGGCAGCTTTCTTT.

This chain uses TRBV10-3 with TRBJ1-5; D ambiguous. Trimming removed 4 bases from V and 6 bases from J, with 10 bases in between. Looked up from germline, CDR1 is ENHRY and CDR2 is SYGVKD. There are 13 residues in the CDR3. In DNA form, the CDR3 reads TGTGCCATCAGTGGGGCCGCACGTCAGCCCCAGCATTTT. This codes for CAISGAARQPQHF.

The chain joins TRBV2 to TRBJ2-7; D is perhaps TRBD1 (5 bases). The CDR3 is made up of 12 amino acids. Trimming shortened V by 8 bases and J by 3 bases, and 11 bases separated the two germline ends. CDR1 SNHLY and CDR2 FYNNEI come from the germline V gene. The CDR3 DNA follows: TGTGCCAGCGCTAGGGGCAGCTACGAGCAGTACTTC. It specifies CASARGSYEQYF.

The gene calls are TRBV18 and TRBJ2-7, with 10 bases lining up with TRBD1. This CDR3 comprises 14 residues. CDR1 and CDR2 from the germline V gene are KGHSH and LQKENI. V was clipped by 1 base and J by 6 bases; unmatched bases: 3. The CDR3 region is CASSPQGQGIEQYF. CDR3 in DNA: TGTGCCAGCTCACCACAGGGACAGGGGATCGAGCAGTACTTC.

V gene TRBV19 combines with J gene TRBJ2-7; tentative D call: TRBD1 (6 bases). The V end was cut by 5 bases, the J end by 3 bases, with 17 bases between. CDR3 length: 15 amino acids. Germline V gene data show CDR1 as LNHDA and CDR2 as SQIVND (reference sequence). As DNA, the CDR3 is TGTGCCAGTAGTGAGACCGGGACAAGCAACTACGAGCAGTACTTC. Encoded protein: CASSETGTSNYEQYF.

This chain connects TRBV7-2 to TRBJ1-1; D gene ambiguous. Trimming took off 0 bases at V and 2 bases at J, with 10 bases between the two ends. The CDR3 sequence is 15 residues long. Per germline, CDR1 SGHTA and CDR2 FQGNSA. The CDR3 loop reads CASSLASGSNTEAFF. Here the CDR3 DNA reads TGTGCCAGCAGCTTAGCATCAGGCAGTAACACTGAAGCTTTCTTT.

V usage is TRBV2 and J usage is TRBJ2-3, with no clear D. CDR3 length: 14 residues. Germline V gene sequence: CDR1 SNHLY, CDR2 FYNNEI. Trimming stripped 6 bases from V and 0 bases from J, with 10 bases between. In nucleotides, the CDR3 is TGTGCCAGCAGCCCGCTAACTAGCACAGATACGCAGTATTTT. Amino acids: CASSPLTSTDTQYF.

The genes are TRBV7-9 and TRBJ2-7; possibly TRBD1 for D (7 bases). The CDR3 sequence is 15 residues long. The germline V gene has CDR1 SEHNR and CDR2 FQNEAQ (reference sequence). The V end was cut by 0 bases, the J end by 1 base, with 10 bases between. The CDR3 reads CASSLAGGQSYEQYF. CDR3 in DNA: TGTGCCAGCAGCTTAGCGGGGGGACAGTCCTACGAGCAGTACTTC.

The chain joins TRBV28 to TRBJ1-1; 7 nucleotides line up with TRBD1. The CDR3 runs to 16 residues. Germline V lookup: CDR1 MDHEN, CDR2 SYDVKM. V gave up 7 bases and J gave up 4 bases; unmatched junction bases: 15. The CDR3 DNA follows: TGTGCCAGCACTTCCTACAGGGGCCAGGGGGGCACTGAAGCTTTCTTT. Translating gives CASTSYRGQGGTEAFF.

The chain is built from TRBV11-3 and TRBJ2-3; TRBD1 agrees at 8 bases. The CDR3 loop spans 16 amino acids. After removal of 5 bases from V and 2 bases from J, the junction contained 9 bases not matched to a gene. CDR1 and CDR2 (germline): SGHNT, YENEEA. As DNA, the CDR3 is TGTGCCAGCAGCCCTCTCCCGGGACAGGACACAGATACGCAGTATTTT. This encodes CASSPLPGQDTDTQYF.

The chain uses TRBV5-4 and TRBJ1-6, with D possibly TRBD1 on 6 matching bases. V dropped 2 bases and J dropped 10 bases, with 16 bases sitting between them. The CDR3 is 15 residues long. Germline CDR1 reads SGHNT; CDR2 reads YYREEE (reference sequence). CDR3 region: CASSFGQPVGSPLHF. For the CDR3, the DNA is TGTGCCAGCAGCTTCGGACAGCCCGTCGGCTCACCCCTCCACTTT.

The chain uses TRBV10-3 and TRBJ2-3; 11 bases fit TRBD2. J gave up 5 bases and V 6 bases, and 7 bases lay outside the gene matches. CDR3 length: 15 residues. Germline CDR1 and CDR2: ENHRY and SYGVKD. As DNA, the CDR3 is TGTGCCATCAGGGCTAGCGGGGGGTTCGGAGATACGCAGTATTTT. As protein: CAIRASGGFGDTQYF.